This TCR beta chain was captured by sequencing in a study of follicular helper T cells after annual influenza vaccination. Described time point: 2015-2016 season, 7 days after influenza vaccination. Data came from immunoSEQ multiplex PCR; TCRdb stores just in-frame clones and leaves some out. The table lists roughly 5,600 clones, roughly 80% of them singletons. Trimming shortened V by 0 bases and J by 10 bases, and 7 bases separated the two germline ends. From germline, CDR1 is LNHNV and CDR2 YYDKDF (reference sequence). The CDR3 is 13 residues long. The sequence came from an adult who received the influenza vaccine. The material was CXCR5+ CD38- circulating T follicular helper cells from blood, obtained 7 days after influenza vaccination. Subset: circulating Tfh, non-naive CD4+CXCR5+PD-1+ (ICOS+CD38+ or ICOS-CD38-). V usage is TRBV15 and J usage is TRBJ1-6; no reliable D call. The CDR3 DNA reads as TGTGCCACCAGCAGAGATAGGGAATCACCCCTCCACTTT. Residues: CATSRDRESPLHF.